A selection of T cell receptor beta chains follows, all from one sample in a study of blood T cell repertoires in COVID-19. The repertoire was sequenced with immunoSEQ multiplex PCR; TCRdb's copy has only in-frame clones and lacks some. The data show fewer than 350,000 clones, roughly 87% seen once. Source material: PBMCs or T cells enriched from blood (not recorded which). These receptors were taken from a woman under 40 who had recovered from COVID-19. The CDR3 runs from the conserved cysteine through the conserved F or W. Each record gives: D gene, J gene, V gene, clone size, CDR3 DNA, CDR3 protein. D genes are given only for firm matches. Clone size is shown for a subset of rows, as once, few, many or a class of expanded clone.

TRBD1 | TRBJ1-4 | TRBV24-1 | - | TGTGCCACCAGTGATACCAGGGGGACTAATGAAAAACTGTTTTTT | CATSDTRGTNEKLFF
- | TRBJ2-5 | TRBV9 | - | TGTGCCAGCAGCGTAACATGGTCAGAGACCCAGTACTTC | CASSVTWSETQYF
- | TRBJ2-7 | TRBV29-1 | - | TGCAGCGTTGAGGTCGGAGGCCCCCCCTACGAGCAGTACTTC | CSVEVGGPPYEQYF
TRBD1 | TRBJ1-3 | TRBV28 | - | TGTGCCAGCAGTTTGGTGGGACAGGGAATTGGAAACACCATATATTTT | CASSLVGQGIGNTIYF
- | TRBJ1-6 | TRBV27 | - | TGTGCCAGCAGTTTTCGGTCTGGGACTCTCCACTTT | CASSFRSGTLHF
TRBD1 | TRBJ1-2 | TRBV11-2 | - | TGTGCCAGCAGCCCCGGGGCGGGACAGGCAGCCTATGGCTACACCTTC | CASSPGAGQAAYGYTF
TRBD1 | TRBJ2-1 | TRBV5-1 | - | TGCGCCAGCAGCTTGCATCGGACAGGACCCTCCAATGAGCAGTTCTTC | CASSLHRTGPSNEQFF
- | TRBJ2-5 | TRBV7-2 | - | TGTGCCAGCAGCTTAGGGATCAATTTGGAGTCCCAGTACTTC | CASSLGINLESQYF
- | TRBJ1-6 | TRBV6-5 | - | TGTGCCAGCAGTTTGGGAGGGGGGGGAGGGAGTTCACCCCTCCACTTT | CASSLGGGGGSSPLHF
TRBD2 | TRBJ2-4 | TRBV27 | - | TGTGCCAGCAGTTTCGGGGGGTTGAGGAACATTCAGTACTTC | CASSFGGLRNIQYF
- | TRBJ1-4 | TRBV27 | - | TGTGCCAGCAGGGACAGCCGATATGAAAAACTGTTTTTT | CASRDSRYEKLFF
- | TRBJ1-5 | TRBV27 | - | TGTGCCAGCAGTTTATGGGGAGGGAATCAGCCCCAGCATTTT | CASSLWGGNQPQHF
TRBD1 | TRBJ1-4 | TRBV25-1 | few | TGTGCCAGCAGTACCTTTACACAGGGGGATGAAAAACTGTTTTTT | CASSTFTQGDEKLFF
TRBD2 | TRBJ2-7 | TRBV4-1 | - | TGCGCCAGCAGCCAAGAGGGGACTATCACGTCAGAGCAGTACTTC | CASSQEGTITSEQYF
- | TRBJ1-2 | TRBV4-1 | many | TGCGCCAGCAGCCAAGATTCCCACGAGAACTATGGCTACACCTTC | CASSQDSHENYGYTF
- | TRBJ2-5 | TRBV24-1 | - | TGTGCCACCAGTGATCCGCGCCAGGGGGGACAAGAGACCCAGTACTTC | CATSDPRQGGQETQYF
- | TRBJ1-2 | TRBV5-1 | - | TGCGCCAGCAGCCCCGATAGCAACTATGGCTACACCTTC | CASSPDSNYGYTF
TRBD1 | TRBJ1-1 | TRBV24-1 | - | TGTGCCACCAGTGATTCCAGGGGGACAGCCGGTGAAGCTTTCTTT | CATSDSRGTAGEAFF
- | TRBJ2-5 | TRBV5-1 | - | TGCGCCAGCAGCTTGGCCCCGTTTCGGGAGACCCAGTACTTC | CASSLAPFRETQYF
- | TRBJ1-1 | TRBV27 | - | TGTGCCAGCAGTCCCCCGGGTAGCAACACTGAAGCTTTCTTT | CASSPPGSNTEAFF
- | TRBJ2-7 | TRBV18 | - | TGTGCCAGCTCACCACCAAGGGGCAGATACTCCTACGAGCAGTACTTC | CASSPPRGRYSYEQYF
TRBD1 | TRBJ1-3 | TRBV6-5 | once | TGTGCCAGCAGACGGGACAGCGTTCCAGGAAACACCATATATTTT | CASRRDSVPGNTIYF
- | TRBJ2-5 | TRBV28 | - | TGTGCCAGCAGTTTTGGCCAAACCCAGTACTTC | CASSFGQTQYF
- | TRBJ1-1 | TRBV7-9 | - | TGTGCCAGCAGCTTAAGGGGGTTGAACACTGAAGCTTTCTTT | CASSLRGLNTEAFF
- | TRBJ1-3 | TRBV5-4 | few | TGTGCCAGCAGCCCGGGTCGAGGTGCTGGAAACACCATATATTTT | CASSPGRGAGNTIYF
- | TRBJ1-2 | TRBV24-1 | - | TGTGCCACCAGTGATTCGGAGAACTCCTATGGCTACACCTTC | CATSDSENSYGYTF
- | TRBJ2-5 | TRBV7-2 | - | TGTGCCAGCAGCTTATATGGGGGGGCCTCGGAGACCCAGTACTTC | CASSLYGGASETQYF
TRBD2 | TRBJ2-5 | TRBV19 | - | TGTGCCAGTAGGGGTCTTAGCGGGGGGTCGCCGGAGACCCAGTACTTC | CASRGLSGGSPETQYF
TRBD1 | TRBJ2-7 | TRBV11-2 | - | TGTGCCAGCAGCCCTACAGGACAGGGAAACTACGAGCAGTACTTC | CASSPTGQGNYEQYF
TRBD1 | TRBJ2-2 | TRBV24-1 | - | TGTGCCACCACACAGGGGGCACACGGGGAGCTGTTTTTT | CATTQGAHGELFF
- | TRBJ1-3 | TRBV9 | - | TGTGCCAGCGCGAAGGAGGCAGGTGGAAACACCATATATTTT | CASAKEAGGNTIYF
- | TRBJ1-5 | TRBV19 | - | TGTGCCAGTAGTATATCCGCGGGGCAGCAGCCCCAGCATTTT | CASSISAGQQPQHF
TRBD2 | TRBJ2-7 | TRBV7-9 | - | TGTGCCAGCAGCTTACCCCGGGGTCTCGGGAGGACCTCCTACGAGCAGTACTTC | CASSLPRGLGRTSYEQYF
TRBD1 | TRBJ1-5 | TRBV6-2/TRBV6-3 | - | TGTGCCAGCAGTTACTACAGGGGGGATCAGCCCCAGCATTTT | CASSYYRGDQPQHF
- | TRBJ1-2 | TRBV28 | - | TGTGCCAGCAGATACCCAGGGGCTCAAACCTCATTACTCTATGGCTACACCTTC | CASRYPGAQTSLLYGYTF
- | TRBJ2-7 | TRBV6-5 | - | TGTGCCAGCAATCCACAGGGGGGGTTCTACGAGCAGTACTTC | CASNPQGGFYEQYF
- | TRBJ2-5 | TRBV5-1 | - | TGCGCCAGCAGCTTGCGAAGCGGAGGGGAGACCCAGTACTTC | CASSLRSGGETQYF
- | TRBJ2-7 | TRBV18 | - | TGTGCCAGCTCACAGGATGGGGGGGGCAACGAGCAGTACTTC | CASSQDGGGNEQYF
TRBD1 | TRBJ1-2 | TRBV28 | - | TGTGCCAGCAGGACAGGGGGCGCCGGGGCTAACTATGGCTACACCTTC | CASRTGGAGANYGYTF
- | TRBJ2-5 | TRBV28 | - | TGTGCCAGCAGTTTATTAGGGTTAGGGGATCAAGAGACCCAGTACTTC | CASSLLGLGDQETQYF
- | TRBJ1-4 | TRBV28 | - | TGTGCCAGCGACGAGTCCGGGCCCGCAATCGGGGGTGAAAAACTGTTTTTT | CASDESGPAIGGEKLFF
- | TRBJ1-1 | TRBV19 | - | TGTGCCAGTAGTATCGGAGGGTGGGGGACTGAAGCTTTCTTT | CASSIGGWGTEAFF
- | TRBJ2-3 | TRBV27 | - | TGTGCCAGCTCACAGGGATCACAGTTGGATACGCAGTATTTT | CASSQGSQLDTQYF
TRBD2 | TRBJ2-7 | TRBV6-5 | - | TGTGCCAGCAGTTACCGGGAGGACCGGAGTTACGAGCAGTACTTC | CASSYREDRSYEQYF
- | TRBJ2-7 | TRBV11-1 | once | TGTGCCAGCAGCTTCTCGGCCTACGAGCAGTACTTC | CASSFSAYEQYF
TRBD1 | TRBJ2-2 | TRBV7-2 | - | TGTGCCAGCAGCTACCGCGGGACAGGGGGGTCCGGGGAGCTGTTTTTT | CASSYRGTGGSGELFF
- | TRBJ2-1 | TRBV21-1 | - | TGTGCCAGCAGCAAAGAGAGGAGCGGGAGGGCCAGGAATGAGCAGTTCTTC | CASSKERSGRARNEQFF
TRBD1 | TRBJ1-4 | TRBV27 | few | TGTGCCAGCAGCCTCCAGGGGGCAGGGACTAATGAAAAACTGTTTTTT | CASSLQGAGTNEKLFF
- | TRBJ1-6 | TRBV11-2 | - | TGTGCCAGCAGCTTAGGGCGGGGTTCAGCGTCACCCCTCCACTTT | CASSLGRGSASPLHF
- | TRBJ2-2 | TRBV27 | - | TGTGCCAGCAGTTCCCAGATGACCGGGGAGCTGTTTTTT | CASSSQMTGELFF
- | TRBJ2-5 | TRBV3-1/TRBV3-2 | - | TGTGCCAGCAGCCAGTCAAAAGAGACCCAGTACTTC | CASSQSKETQYF
- | TRBJ1-2 | TRBV7-9 | - | TGTGCCAGCAGCCCCCGGGACTATGGCTACACCTTC | CASSPRDYGYTF
TRBD2 | TRBJ2-2 | TRBV9 | - | TGTGCCAGCAGAAAGACTAGCGGGCCCACCGGGGAGCTGTTTTTT | CASRKTSGPTGELFF